These T cell receptor beta chains were read from a single sample in a study of blood T cell repertoires in COVID-19. The table came from immunoSEQ multiplex PCR; TCRdb's copy has only in-frame clones and leaves some out. The sample lists about 170,000 clones; 84% were seen once. Sequenced input: peripheral blood. Every receptor here comes from a woman aged 80 or over with COVID-19, enrolled during active disease. The CDR3 runs from the conserved cysteine through the conserved F or W.

V gene,CDR3 protein
TRBV19,CASSTTGPAQPQHF
TRBV19,CASRRQGEGTEAFF
TRBV27,CASSLTSGRPRNEQFF
TRBV10-1,CASRAGTSGEQYF
TRBV7-2,CASSTFGLNTEAFF
TRBV18,CASSPSSDTQYF
TRBV2,CASSLSPDTEAFF
TRBV7-2,CASSPYQETQYF
TRBV14,CASSSSNYGYTF
TRBV27,CASMRVGTDSYEQYF
TRBV7-9,CASGLGYTF
TRBV18,CASSPLNRGLTYEQYF
TRBV7-3,CASSLRGDDLSYNEQFF
TRBV7-2,CASSFGTVGEKLFF
TRBV6-6,CASSYQGANDYGYTF
TRBV13,CASSLESSGSEETQYF
TRBV19,CASSWKVRGSGANVLTF
TRBV6-5,CASSLDGGGLYGYTF
TRBV29-1,CSVDERAWGGTQYF
TRBV5-1,CASSLPDRAYEQYF
TRBV5-1,CASSLKGTGDQETQYF
TRBV5-1,CASSFRERSYEQYF
TRBV12-3/TRBV12-4,CASSLQNTEAFF
TRBV5-1,CASSLFSRNTGELFF
TRBV7-9,CASSQLNRGSREQYF
TRBV5-1,CASSSPGRGSYNEQFF
TRBV2,CASSAVTGGTETQYF
TRBV6-2/TRBV6-3,CASSSGAGNPGYTF
TRBV3-1/TRBV3-2,CASSQAWTANQPQHF
TRBV28,CASSLPGKSYEQYF
TRBV18,CASSPIGTATGQYF
TRBV5-1,CASSFGTGNTGELFF
TRBV5-1,CASSLGLARLTDTQYF
TRBV7-8,CASSPLDRGLPIGELFF
TRBV18,CASSPQGTYEQYF
TRBV6-4,CASSDSWQSSGNTIYF
TRBV12-3/TRBV12-4,CASSLQQAGPQHF
TRBV15,CATSRGRGGIEKLFF
TRBV5-1,CASQGVAGVDTQYF
TRBV6-5,CASSYLDRNYGYTF
TRBV5-4,CASSIPGQGETQYF
TRBV5-4,CASSLNPGQETQYF
TRBV11-2,CASSLTSGPYNEQFF
TRBV11-1,CASSLGSGGDYEQYF
TRBV6-2/TRBV6-3,CASSYRGPVGNSPLHF
TRBV28,CASSLPGVSDQKLFF
TRBV18,CASSQRTGDEKLFF
TRBV5-1,CASSFIRLAITGELFF
TRBV28,CASSPGWQGGYEQYF
TRBV24-1,CATSVVLGEKGGRAHNEQFF
TRBV3-1/TRBV3-2,CASSLAEGTQYF
TRBV12-3/TRBV12-4,CASSSLEETQYF
TRBV12-5,CASGLGVGLQYNEQFF
TRBV27,CASSLPGVGDEQYF
TRBV5-1,CASSLGVSGSMSTDTQYF
TRBV3-1/TRBV3-2,CASSLLEGSGYTF
TRBV29-1,CSVGASHQETQYF
TRBV2,CASSGNRGPYNEQFF